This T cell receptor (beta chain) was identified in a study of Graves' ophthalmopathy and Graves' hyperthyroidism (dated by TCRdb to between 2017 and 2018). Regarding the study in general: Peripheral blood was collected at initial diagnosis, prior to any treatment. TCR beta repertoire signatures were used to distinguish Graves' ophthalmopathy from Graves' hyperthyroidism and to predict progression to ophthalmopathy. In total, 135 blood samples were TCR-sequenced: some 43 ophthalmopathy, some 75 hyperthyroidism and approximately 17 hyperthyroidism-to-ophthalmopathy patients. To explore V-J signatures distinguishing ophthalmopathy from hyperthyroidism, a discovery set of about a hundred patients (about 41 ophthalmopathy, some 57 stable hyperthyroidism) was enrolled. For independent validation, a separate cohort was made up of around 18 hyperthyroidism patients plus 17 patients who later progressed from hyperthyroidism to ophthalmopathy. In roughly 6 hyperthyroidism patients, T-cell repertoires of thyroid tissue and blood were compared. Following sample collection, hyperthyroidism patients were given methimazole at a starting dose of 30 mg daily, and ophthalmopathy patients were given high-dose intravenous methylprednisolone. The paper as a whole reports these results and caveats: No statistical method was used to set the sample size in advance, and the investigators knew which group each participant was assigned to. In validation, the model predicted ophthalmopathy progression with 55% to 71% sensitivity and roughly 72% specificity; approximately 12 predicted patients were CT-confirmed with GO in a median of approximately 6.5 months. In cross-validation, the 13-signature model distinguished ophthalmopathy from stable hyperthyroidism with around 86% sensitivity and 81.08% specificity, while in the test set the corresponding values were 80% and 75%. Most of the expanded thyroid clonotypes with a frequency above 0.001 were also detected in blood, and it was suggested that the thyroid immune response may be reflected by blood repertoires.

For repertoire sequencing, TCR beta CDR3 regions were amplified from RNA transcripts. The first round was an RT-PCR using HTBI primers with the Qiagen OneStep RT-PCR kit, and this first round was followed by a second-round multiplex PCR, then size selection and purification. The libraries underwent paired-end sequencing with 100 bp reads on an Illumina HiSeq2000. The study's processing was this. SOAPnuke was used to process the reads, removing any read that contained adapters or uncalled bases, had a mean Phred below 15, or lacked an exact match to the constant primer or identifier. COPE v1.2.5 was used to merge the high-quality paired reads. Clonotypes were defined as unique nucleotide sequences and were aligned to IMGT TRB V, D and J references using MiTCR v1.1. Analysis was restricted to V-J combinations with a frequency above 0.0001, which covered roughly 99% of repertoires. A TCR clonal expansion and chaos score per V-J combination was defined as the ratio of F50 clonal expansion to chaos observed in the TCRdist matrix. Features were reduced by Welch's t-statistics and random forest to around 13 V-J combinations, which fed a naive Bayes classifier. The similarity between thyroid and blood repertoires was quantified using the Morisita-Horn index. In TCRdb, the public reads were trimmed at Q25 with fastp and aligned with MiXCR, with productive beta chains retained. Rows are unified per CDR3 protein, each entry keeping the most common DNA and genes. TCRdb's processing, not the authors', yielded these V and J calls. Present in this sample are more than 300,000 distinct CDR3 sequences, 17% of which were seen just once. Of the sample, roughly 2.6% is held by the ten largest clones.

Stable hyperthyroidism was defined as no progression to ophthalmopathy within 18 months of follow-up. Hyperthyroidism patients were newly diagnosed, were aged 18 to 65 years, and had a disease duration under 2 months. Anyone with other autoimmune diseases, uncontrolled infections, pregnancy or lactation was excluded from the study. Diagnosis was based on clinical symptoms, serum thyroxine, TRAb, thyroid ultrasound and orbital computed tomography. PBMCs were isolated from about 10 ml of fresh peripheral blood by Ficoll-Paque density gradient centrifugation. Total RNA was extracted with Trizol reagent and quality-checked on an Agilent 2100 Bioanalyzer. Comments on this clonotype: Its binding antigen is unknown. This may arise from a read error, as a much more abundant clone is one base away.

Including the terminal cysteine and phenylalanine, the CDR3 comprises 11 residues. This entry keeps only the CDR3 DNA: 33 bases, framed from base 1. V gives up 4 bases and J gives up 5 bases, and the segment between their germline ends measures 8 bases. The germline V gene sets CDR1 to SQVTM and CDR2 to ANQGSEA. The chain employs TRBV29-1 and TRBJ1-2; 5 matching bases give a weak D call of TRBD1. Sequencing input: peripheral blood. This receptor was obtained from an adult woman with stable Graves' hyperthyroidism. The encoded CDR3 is CSVAGRYGYTF. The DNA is TGCAGCGTTGCAGGGCGGTATGGCTACACCTTC.